This T cell receptor beta chain is drawn from a study of cytomegalovirus exposure and HLA in healthy donors. The CDR3 has 12 amino acids. The trim removed 6 bases at V and 8 bases at J, leaving 3 bases unmatched. Germline V gene sequence: CDR1 SEHNR, CDR2 FQNEAQ (reference sequence). A multiplex PCR was run with 60 Vbeta primers and 13 Jbeta primers. Profiled with immunoSEQ multiplex PCR; TCRdb holds only in-frame clones, not every one. The sample consists of around 280,000 clones, 70% to 90% of them appearing once. The sample consisted of PBMCs. This chain connects TRBV7-9 to TRBJ1-4; 7 bases fit TRBD1. This receptor was obtained from a woman aged 18 to 35 in good health and CMV-seronegative. Written as DNA, the CDR3 is TGTGCCAGCAGACAGGGGTTGGAAAAACTGTTTTTT. It codes for CASRQGLEKLFF.